Each of the 2 T cell receptor beta chains below was sequenced from the same sample in a study of immune heterogeneity within non-small cell lung tumors. Bulk tumor gDNA, 450 to 600 ng per sample, served as the TCR template. Several biopsies were spaced far apart within each primary tumor and obtained as surgery took place. Those enrolled were patients newly diagnosed with untreated non-small cell lung cancer and undergoing curative surgery. Multiplex PCR employing 32 V and 13 J primers generated amplicons of the TCR beta CDR3. TCRdb re-derived calls from the multiplex PCR reads in MiXCR, one entry per CDR3 protein. The sample holds tens of thousands of distinct CDR3 sequences, around 30% seen once. The sample comprised lung tumor tissue. The source of these receptors is a man between 40 and 49 years old with non-small cell lung cancer.

This clonotype was observed a few times. Relative to the germline gene, one junction end is altered; a read error may explain this. DNA of the CDR3: TGTGCCACCAGCGATTTTAGCGGCACAGATACGCAGTATTTT. Translated: CATSDFSGTDTQYF. This chain joins TRBV24-1 and TRBJ2-3; maybe TRBD2 (5 bases). Germline CDR1 and CDR2: KGHDR and SFDVKD. The CDR3 is 14 amino acids.

The chain couples TRBV5-4 to TRBJ2-1, with D tentatively TRBD2 (6 bases). V was clipped by 4 bases and J by 7 bases, with 21 bases between them. This CDR3 is built from 16 residues. Germline-derived CDR1 and CDR2 are SGHNT and YYREEE (reference sequence). This chain's CDR3 is CASSGHPSDTTNEQFF. Written as DNA, the CDR3 is TGTGCCAGCAGCGGCCACCCTAGCGATACTACGAATGAGCAGTTCTTC.